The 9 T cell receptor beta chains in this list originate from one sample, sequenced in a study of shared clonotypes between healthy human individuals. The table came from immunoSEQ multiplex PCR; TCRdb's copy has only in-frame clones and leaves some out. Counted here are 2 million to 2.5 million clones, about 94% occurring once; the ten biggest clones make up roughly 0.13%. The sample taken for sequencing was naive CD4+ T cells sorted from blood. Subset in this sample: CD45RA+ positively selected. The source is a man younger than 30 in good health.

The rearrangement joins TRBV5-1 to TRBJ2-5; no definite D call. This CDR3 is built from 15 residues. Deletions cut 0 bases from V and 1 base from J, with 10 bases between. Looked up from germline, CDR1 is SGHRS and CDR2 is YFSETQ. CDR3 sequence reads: CASSLDPKSQETQYF. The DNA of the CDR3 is TGCGCCAGCAGCTTGGACCCGAAGAGCCAAGAGACCCAGTACTTC.

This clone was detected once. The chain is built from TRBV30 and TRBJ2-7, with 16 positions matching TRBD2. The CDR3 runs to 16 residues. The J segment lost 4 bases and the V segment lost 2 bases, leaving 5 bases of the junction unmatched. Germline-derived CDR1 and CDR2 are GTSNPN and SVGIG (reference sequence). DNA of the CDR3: TGTGCCTGGAGTCCCGGGACTAGCGGGGGGGCTTACGAGCAGTACTTC. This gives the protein CAWSPGTSGGAYEQYF.

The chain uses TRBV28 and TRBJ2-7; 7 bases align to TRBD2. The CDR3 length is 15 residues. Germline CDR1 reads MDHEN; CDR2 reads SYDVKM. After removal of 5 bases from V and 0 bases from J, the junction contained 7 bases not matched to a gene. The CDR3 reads CASSLADPSSYEQYF. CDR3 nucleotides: TGTGCCAGCAGTCTAGCGGACCCAAGCTCCTACGAGCAGTACTTC.

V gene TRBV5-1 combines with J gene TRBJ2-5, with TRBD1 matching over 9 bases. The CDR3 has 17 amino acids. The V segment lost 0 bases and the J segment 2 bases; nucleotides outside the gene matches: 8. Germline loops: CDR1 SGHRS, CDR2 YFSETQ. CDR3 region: CASSLVGTQGAQETQYF. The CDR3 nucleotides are TGCGCCAGCAGCTTGGTGGGCACACAGGGGGCTCAAGAGACCCAGTACTTC. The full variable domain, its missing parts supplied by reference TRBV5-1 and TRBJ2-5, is KAGVTQTPRYLIKTRGQQVTLSCSPISGHRSVSWYQQTPGQGLQFLFEYFSETQRNKGNFPGRFSGRQFSNSRSEMNVSTLELGDSALYLCASSLVGTQGAQETQYFGPGTRLLVL.

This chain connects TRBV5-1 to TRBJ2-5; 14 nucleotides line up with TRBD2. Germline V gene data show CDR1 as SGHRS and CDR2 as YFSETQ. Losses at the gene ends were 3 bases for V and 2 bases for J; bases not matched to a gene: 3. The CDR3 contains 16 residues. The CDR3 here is CASSSTSGGVQETQYF. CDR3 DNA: TGCGCCAGCAGCTCGACTAGCGGGGGGGTACAAGAGACCCAGTACTTC. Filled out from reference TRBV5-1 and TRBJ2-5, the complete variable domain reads KAGVTQTPRYLIKTRGQQVTLSCSPISGHRSVSWYQQTPGQGLQFLFEYFSETQRNKGNFPGRFSGRQFSNSRSEMNVSTLELGDSALYLCASSSTSGGVQETQYFGPGTRLLVL.

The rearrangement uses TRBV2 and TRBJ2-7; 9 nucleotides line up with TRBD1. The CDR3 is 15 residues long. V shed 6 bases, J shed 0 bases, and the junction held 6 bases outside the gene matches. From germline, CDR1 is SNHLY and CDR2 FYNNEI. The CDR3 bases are TGTGCCAGCAGCCGGGACAGGGCCGACTCCTACGAGCAGTACTTC. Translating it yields CASSRDRADSYEQYF.

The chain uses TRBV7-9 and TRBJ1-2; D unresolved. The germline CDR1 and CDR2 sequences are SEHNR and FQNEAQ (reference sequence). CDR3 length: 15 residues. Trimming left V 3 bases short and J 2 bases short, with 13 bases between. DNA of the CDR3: TGTGCCAGCAGCTTCAAAGTGGGAGGGAACTATGGCTACACCTTC. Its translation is CASSFKVGGNYGYTF.

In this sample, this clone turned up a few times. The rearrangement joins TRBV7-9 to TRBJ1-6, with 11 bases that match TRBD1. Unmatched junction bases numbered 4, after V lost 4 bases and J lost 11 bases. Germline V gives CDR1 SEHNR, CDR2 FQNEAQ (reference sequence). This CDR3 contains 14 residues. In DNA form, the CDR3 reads TGTGCCAGCAGCTGGGGACAGGGGGAGACACCCCTCCACTTT. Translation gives CASSWGQGETPLHF.

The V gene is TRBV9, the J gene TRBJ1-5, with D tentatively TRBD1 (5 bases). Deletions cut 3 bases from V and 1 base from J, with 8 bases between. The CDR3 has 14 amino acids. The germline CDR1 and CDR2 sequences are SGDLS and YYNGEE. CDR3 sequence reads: CASSAGDSNQPQHF. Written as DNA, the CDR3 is TGTGCCAGCAGCGCCGGGGACAGCAATCAGCCCCAGCATTTT.